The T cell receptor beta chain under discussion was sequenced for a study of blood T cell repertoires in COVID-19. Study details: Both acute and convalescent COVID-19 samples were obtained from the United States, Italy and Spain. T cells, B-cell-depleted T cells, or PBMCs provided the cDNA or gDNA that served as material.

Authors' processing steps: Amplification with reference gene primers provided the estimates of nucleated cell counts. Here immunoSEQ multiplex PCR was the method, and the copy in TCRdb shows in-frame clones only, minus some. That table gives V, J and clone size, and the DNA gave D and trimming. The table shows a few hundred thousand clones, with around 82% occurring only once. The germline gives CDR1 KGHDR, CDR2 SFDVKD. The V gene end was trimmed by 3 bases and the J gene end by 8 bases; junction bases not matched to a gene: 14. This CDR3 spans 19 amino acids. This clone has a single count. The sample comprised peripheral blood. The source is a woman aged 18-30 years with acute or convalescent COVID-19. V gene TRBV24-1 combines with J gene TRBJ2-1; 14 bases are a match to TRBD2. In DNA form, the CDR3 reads TGTGCCACCAGTGATCGTCCCGGGACTAGCGGGAGATCTCAGGATGAGCAGTTCTTC. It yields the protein CATSDRPGTSGRSQDEQFF.